Each of the 32 T cell receptor beta chains below was sequenced from the same sample in a study of T cell repertoires in cytomegalovirus infection. TCRdb processed the reads anew with MiXCR; each CDR3 protein has one entry. The sample has over 150,000 distinct CDR3 sequences, approximately 15% seen once. The sequenced sample was PBMCs. These receptors all stem from a human donor in good health (CMV status not recorded). Some clones in this sample may be carry-over from other donors' samples.

This clonotype was seen many times. This chain connects TRBV14 to TRBJ2-2, with D possibly TRBD1 on 6 matching bases. Trimming shortened V by 1 base and J by 5 bases, and 11 bases separated the two germline ends. Germline-derived CDR1 and CDR2 are SGHDN and FVKESK. The CDR3 extends over 15 amino acids. In DNA, the CDR3 is TGTGCCAGCAGCCAAGTCTGGGGGCTTACCGGGGAGCTGTTTTTT. Amino acids: CASSQVWGLTGELFF.

This clonotype appeared many times. CDR3 residues: CASSLELGWGTEAFF. CDR3 DNA: TGTGCCAGCAGCTTAGAATTGGGTTGGGGCACTGAAGCTTTCTTT. The chain employs TRBV7-2 and TRBJ1-1; no clear D gene. Per germline, CDR1 SGHTA and CDR2 FQGNSA. The CDR3 contains 15 residues. Trimming removed 1 base from V and 4 bases from J, with 13 bases in between.

This clonotype was counted only a few times. V is TRBV27 and J is TRBJ2-4; D is undetermined. Germline CDR1 MNHEY, CDR2 SMNVEV (reference sequence). The CDR3 is made up of 13 amino acids. V lost 6 bases to trimming and J lost 0 bases, with 6 bases between them. This chain's CDR3 is CASRPLAKNIQYF. The CDR3 DNA sequence: TGTGCCAGCAGGCCCCTAGCCAAAAACATTCAGTACTTC.

This clonotype has at least ten counts. The CDR3 DNA reads TGTGCCAGCAGTCCGGGACAGACCCACGAGCAGTACTTC. It yields the protein CASSPGQTHEQYF. The chain carries TRBV28 and TRBJ2-7, with 7 bases that match TRBD1. There are 13 residues in the CDR3. V lost 5 bases and J lost 5; bases outside the gene matches: 6. Germline values: CDR1 MDHEN, CDR2 SYDVKM.

This clonotype was recorded many times. The chain has TRBV20-1 and TRBJ2-3; 11 nucleotides match TRBD2. With 6 bases clipped from V and 3 bases from J, the junction kept 5 bases outside the gene matches. There are 14 residues in the CDR3. Per the germline V gene, CDR1 is DFQATT and CDR2 is SNEGSKA (reference sequence). The CDR3 region is CSALAGGFTDTQYF. In nucleotides, the CDR3 is TGCAGTGCCCTAGCGGGGGGCTTTACAGATACGCAGTATTTT.

The rearrangement links TRBV28 to TRBJ2-1; weak D call: TRBD2 (5 bases). The length of the CDR3 is 16 residues. V gave up 3 bases and J gave up 0 bases, with 12 bases separating them. Germline loops: CDR1 MDHEN, CDR2 SYDVKM. The CDR3 nucleotides are TGTGCCAGCAGTTTTCCCGGACGGGGCTCCTACAATGAGCAGTTCTTC. Protein product: CASSFPGRGSYNEQFF. The complete variable domain, with remaining parts taken from reference TRBV28 and TRBJ2-1, reads DVKVTQSSRYLVKRTGEKVFLECVQDMDHENMFWYRQDPGLGLRLIYFSYDVKMKEKGDIPEGYSVSREKKERFSLILESASTNQTSMYLCASSFPGRGSYNEQFFGPGTRLTVL.

The sample holds many counts of this clonotype. CDR3 sequence (DNA): TGTGCCAGCAGCTTAGGGGGCGCTGGGTTCGGTAGCAATCAGCCCCAGCATTTT. It encodes CASSLGGAGFGSNQPQHF. J is TRBJ1-5 and V is TRBV7-8; D might be TRBD1 (5 bases). V was clipped by 1 base and J by 0 bases, with 16 bases between them. Germline CDR1 and CDR2: SGHVS and FQNEAQ. This CDR3 spans 18 amino acids. The entire variable domain, with the rest obtained from reference TRBV7-8 and TRBJ1-5, is as follows: GAGVSQSPRYKVAKRGQDVALRCDPISGHVSLFWYQQALGQGPEFLTYFQNEAQLDKSGLPSDRFFAERPEGSVSTLKIQRTQQEDSAVYLCASSLGGAGFGSNQPQHFGDGTRLSIL.

This clonotype was seen repeatedly, ten times or more. J is TRBJ2-1 and V is TRBV4-3, with TRBD2 matching 7 bases. The junction had 11 bases not matched to a gene; V was cut back by 3 bases and J by 3 bases. Per germline, CDR1 LGHNA and CDR2 YSLEER. The CDR3 totals 17 residues. CDR3 sequence (DNA): TGCGCCAGCAGCCATGGGGGGGGTAGCGCCGGCTACAATGAGCAGTTCTTC. This translates into CASSHGGGSAGYNEQFF.

The genes are TRBV25-1 and TRBJ1-1, with a tentative D call TRBD1 (6 bases). With 4 bases removed from V and 6 bases from J, the gap between germline ends came to 15 bases. Germline V CDR1 and CDR2: MGHDK, SYGVNS. There are 14 residues in the CDR3. The CDR3: CASSGGGGKPEAFF. The CDR3 DNA sequence: TGTGCCAGCAGTGGGGGGGGGGGCAAACCTGAAGCTTTCTTT.

This clonotype was counted at least ten times. The rearrangement uses TRBV7-9 and TRBJ2-3; possible D gene TRBD1, 6 bases. Germline assignment: CDR1 SEHNR and CDR2 FQNEAQ (reference sequence). CDR3 length equals 16 residues. V lost 5 bases to trimming and J lost 1 base, with 16 bases between them. CDR3 sequence: CASSRPPWTGTDTQYF. The CDR3 coding sequence is TGTGCCAGCAGCCGCCCGCCTTGGACAGGCACAGATACGCAGTATTTT.

This clonotype has ten or more counts. The chain joins TRBV20-1 to TRBJ2-7, with TRBD2 matching over 9 bases. CDR3 length equals 14 residues. J lost 3 bases, V lost 0 bases, and 3 bases had no gene match. CDR1 DFQATT and CDR2 SNEGSKA come from the germline V gene (reference sequence). The CDR3 DNA reads TGCAGTGCTAGAGAAGGGACTAGCCGCTACGAGCAGTACTTC. Its translation is CSAREGTSRYEQYF.

This clonotype was observed many times. The V and J genes are TRBV7-2 and TRBJ1-1, with no clear D. CDR1 and CDR2 from the germline V gene are SGHTA and FQGNSA. The CDR3 is 13 amino acids. V was clipped by 3 bases and J by 5 bases, with 10 bases between them. The CDR3 sequence is CASSFTGRTEAFF. The DNA of the CDR3 is TGTGCCAGCAGCTTTACGGGGAGGACTGAAGCTTTCTTT.

The sample holds many counts of this clonotype. The V call is TRBV11-2, the J call TRBJ1-3, with D unresolved. The CDR3 sequence is 15 residues long. Trimming took off 5 bases at V and 2 bases at J, with 13 bases between the two ends. Germline CDR1 is SGHAT and CDR2 is FQNNGV. This CDR3 reads CASSIDQVPGNTIYF. The CDR3 DNA reads as TGTGCCAGCAGCATCGACCAAGTCCCTGGAAACACCATATATTTT.

The chain has TRBV7-3 and TRBJ1-1; weak D call: TRBD1 (6 bases). Germline values: CDR1 SGHTA, CDR2 FQGTGA. The CDR3 has 14 residues. Trimming removed 5 bases at V and 5 bases at J, with 15 bases between. In DNA form, the CDR3 reads TGTGCCAGCAGCCCCGGGACATCTCAAACTGAAGCTTTCTTT. This gives the protein CASSPGTSQTEAFF. Complete variable domain (other parts from reference TRBV7-3 and TRBJ1-1): GAGVSQTPSNKVTEKGKYVELRCDPISGHTALYWYRQSLGQGPEFLIYFQGTGAADDSGLPNDRFFAVRPEGSVSTLKIQRTERGDSAVYLCASSPGTSQTEAFFGQGTRLTVV.

This sequence joins TRBV25-1 and TRBJ2-5, with D possibly being TRBD1 or TRBD2 (5 bases each). V was pared by 0 bases and J by 2 bases, with 10 bases between. Germline-derived CDR1 and CDR2 are MGHDK and SYGVNS. The length of the CDR3 is 15 residues. The CDR3 bases are TGTGCCAGCAGTGAATACCGGGGACGACAAGAGACCCAGTACTTC. Its protein product is CASSEYRGRQETQYF.

This sequence joins TRBV29-1 and TRBJ2-7; D may correspond to TRBD1 or TRBD2 (5 bases each). The CDR3 has 13 residues. The germline V gene encodes CDR1 SQVTM and CDR2 ANQGSEA. Trimming took 0 bases from V and 3 from J, leaving 9 bases between them. For the CDR3, the DNA is TGCAGCGTTGAAGACGAGGGGCTCTACGAGCAGTACTTC. Its protein product is CSVEDEGLYEQYF.

This clonotype was counted many times. A junction end diverges from the germline sequence, so it may reflect a read error. The chain recombines TRBV7-9 with TRBJ2-7, with 7 bases matching TRBD1. This CDR3 is built from 13 residues. CDR1 is SEHNR and CDR2 is FQNEAQ in the germline V gene (reference sequence). Here the CDR3 reads CASRKGQSSEQYF. The DNA of the CDR3 is TGTGCCAGCAGGAAGGGACAGTCCTCCGAGCAGTACTTC.

The sample holds many counts of this clonotype. J is TRBJ2-2 and V is TRBV24-1; TRBD1 agrees at 10 bases. The germline gives CDR1 KGHDR, CDR2 SFDVKD. V was pared by 3 bases and J by 2 bases, with 8 bases of the junction left unmatched. This CDR3 has 18 residues. DNA for the CDR3: TGTGCCACCAGTGATGCACCGGGACAGGGGACTAACACCGGGGAGCTGTTTTTT. This encodes CATSDAPGQGTNTGELFF.

This clonotype was seen at least ten times. The genes are TRBV28 and TRBJ1-3, with D maybe TRBD1 (5 bases). The V and J ends lost 4 bases and 4 bases respectively, with 14 bases between them. This CDR3 contains 15 residues. The V gene's germline CDR1 is MDHEN and CDR2 SYDVKM. DNA of the CDR3: TGTGCCAGCAGTTCCTGGGACCCGGGAGGAAACACCATATATTTT. Residues: CASSSWDPGGNTIYF.

Comments on this clonotype: This may be a read error, as it is one base from a much larger clone. The chain links TRBV6-1 to TRBJ2-3; TRBD2 matches 9 bases. V was pared by 2 bases and J by 0 bases, with 0 bases of the junction left unmatched. This CDR3 has 15 residues. CDR1 is MNHNS, CDR2 SASEGT, per germline. This CDR3 reads CASSELAGSTDTQYF. In DNA form, the CDR3 reads TGTGCCAGCAGTGAACTAGCGGGGAGCACAGATACGCAGTATTTT.

This clonotype was counted a few times. The rearrangement uses TRBV28 and TRBJ1-5; D possibly corresponds to TRBD1 (5 bases). The germline gives CDR1 MDHEN, CDR2 SYDVKM. With 2 bases removed from V and 7 bases from J, the gap between germline ends came to 15 bases. The CDR3 has 15 amino acids. For the CDR3, the DNA is TGTGCCAGCAGTTTACCGAGGGGTGTTGGACAGCCCCAGCATTTT. It codes for CASSLPRGVGQPQHF.

This clonotype was seen only a few times. This chain connects TRBV28 to TRBJ2-1; possible D gene TRBD2, 7 bases. Trimming shortened V by 3 bases and J by 0 bases, and 15 bases separated the two germline ends. The CDR3 sequence is 17 residues long. The germline V gene has CDR1 MDHEN and CDR2 SYDVKM. CDR3 protein: CASSFSAGHDSYNEQFF. Written as DNA, the CDR3 is TGTGCCAGCAGTTTTTCAGCGGGACATGACTCCTACAATGAGCAGTTCTTC.

This clonotype appeared many times. V usage is TRBV7-2 and J usage is TRBJ2-7; 8 positions agree with TRBD1. Per the germline V gene, CDR1 is SGHTA and CDR2 is FQGNSA. J was trimmed by 3 bases and V by 4 bases; bases with no gene match: 2. The CDR3 spans 13 residues. CDR3 nucleotides: TGTGCCAGCAGCTGGGGGACAGGCTACGAGCAGTACTTC. Translated, it gives CASSWGTGYEQYF. The full variable domain, in which reference TRBV7-2 and TRBJ2-7 provide the parts outside the CDR3, is GAGVSQSPSNKVTEKGKDVELRCDPISGHTALYWYRQSLGQGLEFLIYFQGNSAPDKSGLPSDRFSAERTGGSVSTLTIQRTQQEDSAVYLCASSWGTGYEQYFGPGTRLTVT.

This clonotype has at least ten counts. The chain carries TRBV4-1 and TRBJ1-1; no reliable D call. There are 14 residues in the CDR3. V was pared by 1 base and J by 1 base, with 7 bases between. CDR1 MGHRA and CDR2 YSYEKL come from the germline V gene. CDR3 coding DNA: TGCGCCAGCAGCCAAGTGGGAGAGAACACTGAAGCTTTCTTT. The encoded protein is CASSQVGENTEAFF.

This chain links TRBV12-3 or TRBV12-4 with TRBJ1-2; TRBD1 might be the D (6 bases). With 1 base removed from V and 2 bases from J, the gap between germline ends came to 11 bases. This CDR3 is built from 15 residues. CDR3 nucleotide sequence: TGTGCCAGCAGTTTAGGTGACAGGAGAAACTATGGCTACACCTTC. Translating it yields CASSLGDRRNYGYTF.

The V and J genes are TRBV29-1 and TRBJ1-3; TRBD1 is a possible D gene (6 bases). The CDR3 is 14 amino acids. CDR1 and CDR2 (germline): SQVTM, ANQGSEA. V gave up 4 bases and J gave up 0 bases, with 10 bases separating them. In nucleotides, the CDR3 is TGCAGCGTTGGACAGGCCGCCTCTGGAAACACCATATATTTT. Its translation is CSVGQAASGNTIYF. The full variable domain, in which reference TRBV29-1 and TRBJ1-3 provide the parts outside the CDR3, is SAVISQKPSRDICQRGTSLTIQCQVDSQVTMMFWYRQQPGQSLTLIATANQGSEATYESGFVIDKFPISRPNLTFSTLTVSNMSPEDSSIYLCSVGQAASGNTIYFGEGSWLTVV.

This clonotype showed up many times. The chain couples TRBV29-1 to TRBJ1-1; weak D call: TRBD1 (5 bases). Germline V gives CDR1 SQVTM, CDR2 ANQGSEA. Trimming cost V 7 bases and J 0 bases, with 15 bases left between them. The CDR3 contains 14 residues. The chain's CDR3 is CSAGGGALNTEAFF. Here the CDR3 DNA reads TGCAGCGCGGGGGGTGGCGCCCTGAACACTGAAGCTTTCTTT.

This clonotype has a handful of counts. The V and J genes are TRBV3-1 and TRBJ2-3, with 9 positions matching TRBD1. The ends lost 5 bases at V and 3 bases at J; junction bases unmatched: 15. CDR3 length: 18 residues. Germline V CDR1 and CDR2: LGHDT, YNNKEL (reference sequence). The CDR3 protein is CASSFFSPGTGRTDTQYF. The CDR3 coding sequence is TGTGCCAGCAGCTTCTTTAGCCCCGGGACAGGGAGGACAGATACGCAGTATTTT.

V usage is TRBV14 and J usage is TRBJ2-3; D gene uncertain. V was cut by 4 bases and J by 5 bases, with 13 bases left in between. There are 14 residues in the CDR3. In germline, CDR1 is SGHDN, CDR2 FVKESK. The CDR3 loop is CASSPLSAEDTQYF. The DNA for the CDR3 is TGTGCCAGCAGCCCTTTATCCGCCGAAGATACGCAGTATTTT.

This clonotype was observed many times. The chain recombines TRBV20-1 with TRBJ2-6; TRBD1 is a possible D gene (6 bases). Trimming cost V 1 base and J 0 bases, with 10 bases left between them. The CDR3 spans 16 residues. Germline values: CDR1 DFQATT, CDR2 SNEGSKA (reference sequence). CDR3 amino acids: CSARVVRGSGANVLTF. For the CDR3, the DNA is TGCAGTGCTAGAGTGGTCAGGGGCTCTGGGGCCAACGTCCTGACTTTC.

In its sample, this clonotype was seen many times. The rearrangement links TRBV29-1 to TRBJ2-2; 8 positions match TRBD2. Germline assignment: CDR1 SQVTM and CDR2 ANQGSEA. The CDR3 is 14 residues long. V shed 4 bases, J shed 6 bases, and the junction held 7 bases outside the gene matches. DNA of the CDR3: TGCAGCGTTGGGAGCGGGAGTAGGGCCGGGGAGCTGTTTTTT. Protein sequence: CSVGSGSRAGELFF.

The sample holds many counts of this clonotype. The chain combines TRBV7-9 with TRBJ2-1, with D unresolved. This CDR3 is built from 10 residues. V dropped 2 bases and J dropped 9 bases, with 2 bases sitting between them. Germline-derived CDR1 and CDR2 are SEHNR and FQNEAQ (reference sequence). CDR3 coding DNA: TGTGCCAGCAGCTTAAGTGAGCAGTTCTTC. Its translation: CASSLSEQFF.